This TCR beta chain appears in the sequencing data of a study of shared clonotypes between healthy human individuals. The germline gives CDR1 KGHSH, CDR2 LQKENI. Trimming cost V 1 base and J 9 bases; bases outside gene matches: 11. The CDR3 has 15 amino acids. In the authors' methods: Filtering differed because ImmunoSEQ produced junction-only sequences that carried no quality scores. Sequencing was performed with immunoSEQ multiplex PCR; in TCRdb, only in-frame clones are kept and a portion is missing. The V and J calls and clone size are taken from that table; D and trimming were inferred from the DNA. The sample contains around 1.5 million clones, around 98% of which appear only once. A split of CD4+ cells into CD45RA+ naive and CD45RA-negative memory subsets was performed.

Sequencing input: naive CD4+ T cells sorted from blood. Subset given: CD45RA+ positively selected. This TCR was recovered from a man aged 25 to 40 in good health. The J gene is TRBJ2-5, the V gene TRBV18; 7 bases are a match to TRBD1. The CDR3 DNA follows: TGTGCCAGCTCACCACGGGAGACAGGGAAGAGACCCCAGTACTTC. Its translation: CASSPRETGKRPQYF.